Shown below are 19 T cell receptor beta chains from a single sample sequenced in a study of T cell responses to AZD1222 COVID-19 vaccine. TCRdb's table, derived via immunoSEQ multiplex PCR, lists solely in-frame clones and lacks some. The sample has 150,000 to 200,000 clones, just over 90% seen once. The sequences come from peripheral blood, collected 28 days after the second AZD1222 dose. The source of these receptors is an adult who received the AZD1222 COVID-19 vaccine.

CDR3 residues: CASSFNGRQFNSPLHF. The CDR3 DNA reads TGTGCCAGCAGCTTCAATGGAAGGCAGTTCAATTCACCCCTCCACTTT. The V call is TRBV5-6, the J call TRBJ1-6; D unresolved. The germline gives CDR1 SGHDT, CDR2 YYEEEE. The CDR3 sequence is 16 residues long. The ends were cut back, 2 bases at V and 7 bases at J, with 16 bases in the middle.

This clone is a singleton in its sample. The rearrangement joins TRBV18 to TRBJ2-7; TRBD1 aligns across 11 bases. J lost 3 bases, V lost 5 bases, and 6 bases had no gene match. Germline V gene sequence: CDR1 KGHSH, CDR2 LQKENI. The CDR3 has 15 amino acids. The CDR3, as DNA: TGTGCCAGCTCATCGCCGGGACAGGGGGGCTACGAGCAGTACTTC. As protein: CASSSPGQGGYEQYF.

The chain joins TRBV7-9 to TRBJ2-2; D remains ambiguous. This CDR3 spans 13 amino acids. CDR1 is SEHNR and CDR2 is FQNEAQ in the germline V gene (reference sequence). The germline V and J ends were trimmed by 6 bases and 4 bases, with 9 bases remaining between them. CDR3 loop: CASRRYGTGELFF. The CDR3 nucleotides are TGTGCCAGCAGGCGATACGGCACCGGGGAGCTGTTTTTT.

The genes are TRBV7-9 and TRBJ1-3, with D unclear. There are 16 residues in the CDR3. The V gene lost 4 bases and the J gene lost 2 bases, with 15 bases spanning the gap. Per germline, CDR1 SEHNR and CDR2 FQNEAQ (reference sequence). CDR3: CASSSTPGIPGNTIYF. DNA for the CDR3: TGTGCCAGCAGCTCGACCCCAGGTATACCTGGAAACACCATATATTTT.

This clone was seen a single time. The gene calls are TRBV12-2 and TRBJ2-1; TRBD2 was called by the table and not checked on the DNA. TRBV12-2 is designated a pseudogene. CDR3 length equals 15 residues. In DNA form, the CDR3 reads TGTGCAAGCCACACGCGGCGGGGGGACTACAATGAGCAGTTCTTC. Translating gives CASHTRRGDYNEQFF.

The chain links TRBV5-1 to TRBJ2-4; TRBD1 is a possible D gene (6 bases). Per germline, CDR1 SGHRS and CDR2 YFSETQ. This CDR3 comprises 15 residues. Deletions cut 0 bases from V and 8 bases from J, with 15 bases between. The CDR3 is CASSLEDGTRDIQYF. The CDR3 DNA is TGCGCCAGCAGCTTGGAGGACGGGACACGGGACATTCAGTACTTC.

The genes are TRBV6-5 and TRBJ1-2; TRBD1 aligns across 9 bases. The germline CDR1 and CDR2 sequences are MNHEY and SVGAGI. This CDR3 contains 15 residues. With 4 bases clipped from V and 9 bases from J, the junction kept 12 bases outside the gene matches. DNA of the CDR3: TGTGCCAGCAGTTCGCAGTCTACAGGGGGCAGGCGCTACACCTTC. This encodes CASSSQSTGGRRYTF.

This chain links TRBV11-3 with TRBJ2-1, with D possibly being TRBD1 (7 bases). The CDR3 totals 12 residues. V was pared by 4 bases and J by 12 bases, with 13 bases between. Germline assignment: CDR1 SGHNT and CDR2 YENEEA. CDR3 region: CASSSGGHGQFF. The CDR3, as DNA: TGTGCCAGCAGCTCAGGGGGGCACGGGCAGTTCTTC.

This chain connects TRBV20-1 to TRBJ2-7; D is unresolved. The V and J ends lost 3 bases and 4 bases respectively, with 13 bases between them. This CDR3 has 13 residues. Looked up from germline, CDR1 is DFQATT and CDR2 is SNEGSKA (reference sequence). This CDR3 is CSASTVRRYEQYF. The CDR3 region has the DNA TGCAGTGCTAGTACGGTGCGCCGGTACGAGCAGTACTTC.

There are a few counts of this clone. The chain carries TRBV4-2 and TRBJ2-7, with 10 bases identical to TRBD2. Unmatched junction bases numbered 10, after V lost 1 base and J lost 4 bases. There are 17 residues in the CDR3. Germline loops: CDR1 LGHNA, CDR2 YNFKEQ. CDR3 sequence (DNA): TGTGCCAGCAGCCAAGGGAAGCGGGGGGGCGGATCGTACGAGCAGTACTTC. It encodes CASSQGKRGGGSYEQYF.

This clone appeared a single time. This chain joins TRBV3-1 (or the pseudogene TRBV3-2) and TRBJ2-7; 8 bases are shared with TRBD2. Trimming cost V 1 base and J 6 bases; bases outside gene matches: 5. This CDR3 region has 14 residues. Germline V gene lookup returns CDR1 LGHDT and CDR2 YNNKEL (reference sequence). The CDR3 loop reads CASSQAGGLPEQYF. In DNA, the CDR3 is TGTGCCAGCAGCCAAGCGGGAGGGCTACCCGAGCAGTACTTC.

The rearrangement joins TRBV7-9 to TRBJ1-2; unclear D gene. Germline lookup yields CDR1 SEHNR and CDR2 FQNEAQ (reference sequence). The ends were cut back, 4 bases at V and 4 bases at J, with 19 bases in the middle. The CDR3 extends over 16 amino acids. The CDR3: CASSSISRGGSYGYTF. In nucleotides, the CDR3 is TGTGCCAGCAGCTCAATTTCAAGAGGCGGAAGCTATGGCTACACCTTC.

The genes are TRBV7-9 and TRBJ1-2; a possible D gene is TRBD1 (5 bases). There are 15 residues in the CDR3. Deletions cut 5 bases from V and 0 bases from J, with 13 bases between. Germline assignment: CDR1 SEHNR and CDR2 FQNEAQ (reference sequence). CDR3 sequence: CASSETAGANYGYTF. CDR3 bases: TGTGCCAGCAGCGAAACAGCGGGGGCTAACTATGGCTACACCTTC.

The chain has TRBV3-1 (or the pseudogene TRBV3-2) and TRBJ1-1, with D perhaps matching TRBD1 (6 bases). The V gene lost 2 bases and the J gene lost 4 bases, with 17 bases spanning the gap. The CDR3 has 16 amino acids. Germline loops: CDR1 LGHDT, CDR2 YNNKEL (reference sequence). CDR3 region: CASSQRSPGAGTEAFF. The DNA of the CDR3 is TGTGCCAGCAGCCAACGCTCTCCAGGGGCGGGCACTGAAGCTTTCTTT.

The chain couples TRBV11-2 to TRBJ1-6; a possible D gene is TRBD1 (6 bases). The CDR3 runs 16 residues. The germline V and J ends were trimmed by 0 bases and 6 bases, with 12 bases remaining between them. Germline V CDR1 and CDR2: SGHAT, FQNNGV. Written as DNA, the CDR3 is TGTGCCAGCAGCTTAGACCCTCGAGGGGGTAATTCACCCCTCCACTTT. Protein: CASSLDPRGGNSPLHF.

The chain carries TRBV6-2 or TRBV6-3 and TRBJ1-1, with D unclear. Trimming pared 2 bases from V and 4 bases from J, leaving 11 bases between. Germline CDR1 reads MNHEY; CDR2 reads SVGEGT. The length of the CDR3 is 14 residues. The CDR3 here is CASSYERFSTEAFF. CDR3 bases: TGTGCCAGCAGTTACGAGAGGTTTAGCACTGAAGCTTTCTTT.

The rearrangement joins TRBV27 to TRBJ1-2; 7 positions match TRBD1. This CDR3 contains 16 residues. The ends lost 2 bases at V and 1 base at J; junction bases unmatched: 7. Looked up from germline, CDR1 is MNHEY and CDR2 is SMNVEV (reference sequence). CDR3 nucleotide sequence: TGTGCCAGCAGTTTAGGGGCAGGGGGATTTAACTATGGCTACACCTTC. It translates to CASSLGAGGFNYGYTF.

The rearrangement joins TRBV19 to TRBJ1-2, with D possibly being TRBD1 (5 bases). The CDR3 is 13 residues long. V lost 5 bases and J lost 4, with 11 bases in between. The germline gives CDR1 LNHDA, CDR2 SQIVND (reference sequence). The CDR3 reads CASSEGRSYGYTF. CDR3 coding DNA: TGTGCCAGTAGTGAGGGGAGGAGCTATGGCTACACCTTC.

The rearrangement links TRBV6-1 to TRBJ2-1, with D hard to call. This CDR3 contains 14 residues. Trimming removed 0 bases from V and 10 bases from J, with 13 bases in between. The germline V gene has CDR1 MNHNS and CDR2 SASEGT. CDR3 nucleotide sequence: TGTGCCAGCAGTGAAGCGCTTGGGGTGGGGGAGCAGTTCTTC. This encodes CASSEALGVGEQFF.